This T cell receptor beta chain was documented in a study of patients and donors after allogeneic stem cell transplantation. From the RT-PCR reads, TCRdb called clonotypes with MiXCR, one entry per CDR3 protein. The sample has about 960,000 distinct CDR3 sequences, approximately 18% seen once. This clonotype has a handful of counts. The CDR3 runs 13 residues. V dropped 6 bases and J dropped 9; count of bases not matched to a gene: 10. Germline loops: CDR1 MNHNS, CDR2 SASEGT. This receptor was taken from a human donor who was either an allogeneic HSCT recipient or a stem cell or donor lymphocyte infusion donor (not recorded which). It is not recorded whose cells these are; they may come from a transplant donor. The chain combines TRBV6-1 with TRBJ1-1; 7 bases match TRBD1. Source material: blood, either unsorted or a sorted T cell fraction (not recorded which). The CDR3 spells CASSNNRGVQAFF. CDR3 bases: TGTGCCAGCAGCAACAACAGGGGCGTACAAGCTTTCTTT.